These T cell receptor beta chains were read from a single sample in a study of shared clonotypes between healthy human individuals. Measured with immunoSEQ multiplex PCR; TCRdb has only the in-frame clones, and not every one. The sample comprises millions of clones, about 92% of which are singletons, and approximately 0.4% rests with the top ten. Sequences were obtained from naive CD4+ T cells from PBMCs. The receptors were gathered from a man between 18 and 35 years old in good health. Some clones in this sample may be carry-over from other donors' samples. CDR3s include the opening cysteine and the closing phenylalanine or tryptophan. A D gene is named only where the DNA matches it firmly. The size entry is marked missing in some rows and otherwise reads once, few, many or a size class.

j_call | d_call | v_call | clone_size | cdr3_aa | cdr3_nt
TRBJ1-1 | NA | TRBV30 | NA | CAWSVRVGVNTEAFF | TGTGCCTGGAGTGTACGGGTTGGGGTGAACACTGAAGCTTTCTTT
TRBJ2-2 | NA | TRBV6-5 | NA | CASSYRTGELFF | TGTGCCAGCAGTTATCGGACCGGGGAGCTGTTTTTT
TRBJ1-4 | TRBD1 | TRBV6-5 | NA | CASSPRGRSEKLFF | TGTGCCAGCAGCCCCAGGGGGCGGAGTGAAAAACTGTTTTTT
TRBJ2-2 | NA | TRBV19 | NA | CASSIPAGGQTGELFF | TGTGCCAGTAGTATTCCGGCCGGGGGGCAGACCGGGGAGCTGTTTTTT
TRBJ2-3 | TRBD1 | TRBV6-1 | NA | CASSGRTGGLTDTQYF | TGTGCCAGCAGTGGCCGGACAGGGGGCCTTACAGATACGCAGTATTTT
TRBJ1-1 | NA | TRBV9 | NA | CASSPGTVNTEAFF | TGTGCCAGCAGCCCCGGGACGGTGAACACTGAAGCTTTCTTT
TRBJ2-3 | TRBD2 | TRBV28 | NA | CASSLPSGRGDTQYF | TGTGCCAGCAGTTTACCGAGCGGGAGGGGGGATACGCAGTATTTT
TRBJ2-3 | NA | TRBV2 | NA | CASSGPGSADTQYF | TGTGCCAGCAGTGGGCCCGGGAGCGCAGATACGCAGTATTTT
TRBJ2-3 | NA | TRBV9 | few | CASSVLGTDTQYF | TGTGCCAGCAGCGTACTGGGAACAGATACGCAGTATTTT
TRBJ2-3 | NA | TRBV28 | NA | CASIDHPTDTQYF | TGTGCCAGCATAGACCACCCGACAGATACGCAGTATTTT
TRBJ1-2 | TRBD1 | TRBV29-1 | NA | CSARTGDYGYTF | TGCAGCGCCCGGACAGGGGACTATGGCTACACCTTC
TRBJ2-3 | NA | TRBV7-9 | NA | CAAPVLGQVGGTQYF | TGTGCCGCCCCGGTCTTAGGGCAGGTGGGGGGTACGCAGTATTTT
TRBJ2-1 | TRBD2 | TRBV28 | NA | CASRPSRTSGPHNEQFF | TGTGCCAGCAGGCCCTCCCGGACTAGCGGGCCCCACAATGAGCAGTTCTTC
TRBJ2-5 | TRBD1 | TRBV5-1 | NA | CASSLWGQKEETQYF | TGCGCCAGCAGCTTGTGGGGACAGAAAGAAGAGACCCAGTACTTC
TRBJ1-5 | NA | TRBV7-2 | once | CASSSDGDSNQPQHF | TGTGCCAGCAGCTCCGACGGTGATAGCAATCAGCCCCAGCATTTT
TRBJ1-1 | NA | TRBV19 | NA | CASSKVSTEAFF | TGTGCCAGTAGTAAGGTTAGCACTGAAGCTTTCTTT
TRBJ1-2 | NA | TRBV19 | few | CASSMAGRGDGYTF | TGTGCCAGTAGTATGGCGGGGCGAGGCGATGGCTACACCTTC
TRBJ1-1 | NA | TRBV7-8 | NA | CASSLGVKAFF | TGTGCCAGCAGCCTAGGGGTGAAAGCTTTCTTT
TRBJ1-4 | NA | TRBV7-2 | NA | CASSLVGAPNEKLFF | TGTGCCAGCAGCTTAGTTGGGGCCCCTAATGAAAAACTGTTTTTT
TRBJ1-1 | NA | TRBV30 | once | CAWSYSPSGNTEAFF | TGTGCCTGGAGTTACAGCCCGTCTGGGAACACTGAAGCTTTCTTT
TRBJ1-3 | NA | TRBV5-1 | NA | CASSLGQAGNTIYF | TGCGCCAGCAGCTTAGGGCAGGCTGGAAACACCATATATTTT
TRBJ2-7 | NA | TRBV5-6 | NA | CASSLSGVYEQYF | TGTGCCAGCAGCTTGTCAGGGGTCTACGAGCAGTACTTC
TRBJ1-1 | TRBD1 | TRBV4-3 | NA | CASSQGSRGKTEAFF | TGCGCCAGCAGCCAAGGATCCAGGGGGAAGACTGAAGCTTTCTTT
TRBJ2-7 | TRBD1 | TRBV28 | NA | CASRQGAFSYEQYF | TGTGCCAGCCGACAGGGGGCATTCTCCTACGAGCAGTACTTC
TRBJ1-4 | NA | TRBV19 | once | CASTNRGAGNEKLFF | TGTGCCAGTACCAATCGGGGGGCTGGAAATGAAAAACTGTTTTTT
TRBJ1-4 | NA | TRBV28 | NA | CASSPGGASTNEKLFF | TGTGCCAGCAGTCCGGGGGGGGCCAGTACTAATGAAAAACTGTTTTTT
TRBJ1-2 | NA | TRBV4-1 | NA | CASSQDISATYGYTF | TGCGCCAGCAGCCAAGATATATCGGCAACCTATGGCTACACCTTC
TRBJ2-5 | NA | TRBV5-1 | NA | CASSAAAMETQYF | TGCGCCAGCAGCGCGGCAGCCATGGAGACCCAGTACTTC
TRBJ2-2 | NA | TRBV7-9 | NA | CASSSVSSGELFF | TGTGCCAGCAGCTCCGTTTCAAGCGGGGAGCTGTTTTTT
TRBJ1-2 | TRBD1 | TRBV23-1 | NA | CASSQSIRGYYGYTF | TGCGCCAGCAGTCAATCAATCAGGGGGTACTATGGCTACACCTTC
TRBJ2-7 | TRBD2 | TRBV18 | once | CASSPASGEQYF | TGTGCCAGCTCACCGGCTAGCGGCGAGCAGTACTTC
TRBJ2-7 | TRBD2 | TRBV18 | NA | CASSPQSGIVYEQYF | TGTGCCAGCTCACCACAGAGCGGGATCGTTTACGAGCAGTACTTC
TRBJ2-7 | NA | TRBV5-1 | NA | CASSPLGNLNLYEQYF | TGCGCCAGCAGCCCGTTGGGGAACCTCAATCTCTACGAGCAGTACTTC
TRBJ1-1 | NA | TRBV30 | NA | CAWRGPLSLSPTGHTEAFF | TGTGCCTGGAGGGGCCCCCTTTCATTAAGTCCGACTGGGCACACTGAAGCTTTCTTT
TRBJ2-7 | NA | TRBV4-1 | NA | CASSQEGVRDQLSLEQYF | TGCGCCAGCAGCCAAGAAGGGGTCCGGGATCAACTCTCTCTCGAGCAGTACTTC
TRBJ2-1 | TRBD2 | TRBV7-2 | NA | CASSLGLAGYNEQFF | TGTGCCAGCAGCTTAGGACTAGCGGGCTACAATGAGCAGTTCTTC
TRBJ2-1 | NA | TRBV11-3 | NA | CASSSLSPELSYNEQFF | TGTGCCAGCAGCTCGCTTAGTCCGGAACTCTCCTACAATGAGCAGTTCTTC
TRBJ2-7 | TRBD1 | TRBV19 | once | CASSPTGGGDEQYF | TGTGCCAGTAGTCCGACAGGGGGCGGAGACGAGCAGTACTTC
TRBJ2-2 | TRBD2 | TRBV11-2 | NA | CASSFTAGGTGELFF | TGTGCCAGCAGCTTCACGGCGGGAGGCACCGGGGAGCTGTTTTTT
TRBJ2-7 | TRBD2 | TRBV6-5 | NA | CASSELAVGSYEQYF | TGTGCCAGCAGCGAACTAGCGGTTGGCTCCTACGAGCAGTACTTC
TRBJ2-3 | TRBD2 | TRBV9 | NA | CASSVGLAGADTQYF | TGTGCCAGCAGCGTAGGACTAGCGGGGGCAGATACGCAGTATTTT
TRBJ2-6 | NA | TRBV5-8 | NA | CASLSHHPQSRANVLTF | TGTGCCAGCTTGAGCCATCATCCACAAAGTCGGGCCAACGTCCTGACTTTC
TRBJ2-3 | TRBD2 | TRBV25-1 | NA | CASSETSGFTDTQYF | TGTGCCAGCAGTGAGACTAGCGGGTTCACAGATACGCAGTATTTT
TRBJ2-2 | NA | TRBV7-9 | NA | CARPPPGPANTGELFF | TGTGCCAGGCCGCCTCCGGGCCCAGCGAACACCGGGGAGCTGTTTTTT
TRBJ2-7 | TRBD2 | TRBV7-2 | NA | CASSLVSGSYEQYF | TGTGCCAGCAGCTTAGTTAGCGGGAGCTACGAGCAGTACTTC
TRBJ1-1 | NA | TRBV28 | NA | CATTDHTEAFF | TGTGCCACCACGGATCACACTGAAGCTTTCTTT
TRBJ1-1 | NA | TRBV6-6 | NA | CASSFTGEGTEAFF | TGTGCCAGCAGTTTCACCGGGGAAGGGACTGAAGCTTTCTTT
TRBJ1-1 | NA | TRBV29-1 | NA | CSVLPQWEAFF | TGCAGCGTTCTACCGCAGTGGGAAGCTTTCTTT
TRBJ1-5 | NA | TRBV19 | NA | CASSIAHDQPQHF | TGTGCCAGTAGTATAGCTCACGATCAGCCCCAGCATTTT
TRBJ1-3 | NA | TRBV5-1 | NA | CASGDMLSGNTIYF | TGCGCCAGCGGCGACATGCTCTCTGGAAACACCATATATTTT
TRBJ2-3 | NA | TRBV7-6 | NA | CASSIRRGDSTDTQYF | TGTGCCAGCAGCATCAGGAGGGGGGATAGCACAGATACGCAGTATTTT
TRBJ2-2 | TRBD2 | TRBV10-1 | NA | CASQEASGRDYTGELFF | TGCGCCAGCCAGGAGGCTAGCGGGAGGGATTACACCGGGGAGCTGTTTTTT
TRBJ1-4 | NA | TRBV28 | NA | CASRGGITNEKLFF | TGTGCCAGCAGGGGGGGGATAACTAATGAAAAACTGTTTTTT
TRBJ2-1 | TRBD2 | TRBV7-9 | NA | CASNRREVHEQFF | TGTGCCAGCAATCGACGGGAGGTTCATGAGCAGTTCTTC
TRBJ1-1 | NA | TRBV7-2 | NA | CASSPRGLMNTEAFF | TGTGCCAGCAGCCCAAGAGGACTCATGAACACTGAAGCTTTCTTT
TRBJ2-5 | NA | TRBV6-5 | NA | CASSYLETQYF | TGTGCCAGCAGTTACTTGGAGACCCAGTACTTC
TRBJ1-2 | TRBD1 | TRBV7-9 | NA | CASSWGQGIGYGYTF | TGTGCCAGCAGCTGGGGACAGGGTATTGGGTATGGCTACACCTTC
TRBJ1-4 | NA | TRBV19 | NA | CASTPRGAFNEKLFF | TGTGCCAGTACCCCCCGGGGGGCCTTTAATGAAAAACTGTTTTTT
TRBJ1-1 | NA | TRBV5-3 | NA | CARSLLQADTEAFF | TGTGCCAGAAGCTTACTTCAGGCGGACACTGAAGCTTTCTTT
TRBJ2-2 | TRBD2 | TRBV7-9 | NA | CASSFRTSGINNTGELFF | TGTGCCAGCAGCTTTAGGACTAGCGGGATTAATAACACCGGGGAGCTGTTTTTT